A single sample is the source of the 11 T cell receptor beta chains below, sequenced in a study of blood T cell repertoires in COVID-19. Sequencing was performed with immunoSEQ multiplex PCR; in TCRdb, only in-frame clones are kept and a portion is missing. The sample consists of a few hundred thousand clones, 65% to 85% of them appearing once. Sequencing used PBMCs or T cells enriched from blood (not recorded which). The receptors originated from a woman in her thirties or forties who had recovered from COVID-19.

For the CDR3, the DNA is TGCGCCAGCAGCTTGGCGGGGTTCGACGAGCAGTACTTC. Its translation is CASSLAGFDEQYF. The V call is TRBV5-1, the J call TRBJ2-7; tentatively, D is TRBD2 (5 bases). The germline V gene has CDR1 SGHRS and CDR2 YFSETQ. This CDR3 region has 13 residues. Trimming took off 0 bases at V and 5 bases at J, with 9 bases between the two ends.

The chain has TRBV4-2 and TRBJ2-5, with 10 bases that match TRBD2. Unmatched junction bases numbered 6, after V lost 3 bases and J lost 5 bases. Looked up from germline, CDR1 is LGHNA and CDR2 is YNFKEQ. The CDR3 totals 15 residues. The CDR3 DNA reads as TGTGCCAGCAGCCAGTTCGCTAGCGGGAGTGAGACCCAGTACTTC. Its protein product is CASSQFASGSETQYF.

CDR3 residues: CASSLVSPQASISGNTIYF. CDR3 in DNA: TGCGCCAGCAGCTTGGTTTCCCCGCAGGCATCCATCTCTGGAAACACCATATATTTT. The chain is built from TRBV5-1 and TRBJ1-3; no clear D gene. The germline V gene encodes CDR1 SGHRS and CDR2 YFSETQ. V was trimmed by 0 bases and J by 0 bases, leaving 19 bases between them. This CDR3 contains 19 residues.

This clone was picked up one time. The chain links TRBV24-1 to TRBJ2-3, with 7 bases fitting TRBD2. CDR1 KGHDR and CDR2 SFDVKD come from the germline V gene. The CDR3 runs to 16 residues. The ends lost 4 bases at V and 3 bases at J; junction bases unmatched: 9. In DNA, the CDR3 is TGTGCCACCAGTGACAGTGGGAGGGCCTTGACAGATACGCAGTATTTT. Translating it yields CATSDSGRALTDTQYF.

The chain joins TRBV7-2 to TRBJ2-1, with 10 bases that match TRBD1. Germline V gene sequence: CDR1 SGHTA, CDR2 FQGNSA. With 2 bases clipped from V and 7 bases from J, the junction kept 8 bases outside the gene matches. This CDR3 contains 16 residues. The CDR3 spells CASSLPDRGQGNEQFF. The CDR3, as DNA: TGTGCCAGCAGCTTACCGGACAGGGGACAGGGGAATGAGCAGTTCTTC.

This chain uses TRBV11-3 with TRBJ2-1, with 8 bases fitting TRBD1. Trimming took 8 bases from V and 10 from J; bases not matched to a gene: 7. Germline values: CDR1 SGHNT, CDR2 YENEEA. CDR3 length: 12 residues. The CDR3 region has the DNA TGTGCCAGCGGCCCTTGGGACAGGGAGCAGTTCTTC. Amino acid sequence: CASGPWDREQFF.

This clone was seen more than once but under ten times. The chain employs TRBV7-2 and TRBJ1-2; D is unclear. The CDR3 contains 11 residues. With 11 bases removed from V and 8 bases from J, the gap between germline ends came to 15 bases. Germline loops: CDR1 SGHTA, CDR2 FQGNSA. CDR3 region: CAVRGGEGYTF. The CDR3 DNA follows: TGTGCCGTCCGGGGAGGTGAGGGCTACACCTTC.

The genes are TRBV7-9 and TRBJ1-1; the D is unclear. The CDR3 sequence is 15 residues long. CDR1 is SEHNR, CDR2 FQNEAQ, per germline (reference sequence). Trimming took 5 bases from V and 2 from J, leaving 15 bases between them. The CDR3 DNA reads as TGTGCCAGCAGCCCTAAGGTGCGGGTCAACACTGAAGCTTTCTTT. Its protein product is CASSPKVRVNTEAFF.

The rearrangement links TRBV18 to TRBJ2-3, with D perhaps matching TRBD2 (6 bases). This CDR3 has 16 amino acids. Per germline, CDR1 KGHSH and CDR2 LQKENI. Trimming pared 1 base from V and 0 bases from J, leaving 11 bases between. DNA for the CDR3: TGTGCCAGCTCACCACGCCAGACTAGTAGCACAGATACGCAGTATTTT. As protein: CASSPRQTSSTDTQYF.

This chain joins TRBV7-2 and TRBJ2-5; 7 positions agree with TRBD1. V lost 4 bases and J lost 7; bases outside the gene matches: 6. The CDR3 covers 13 residues. Germline V gene data show CDR1 as SGHTA and CDR2 as FQGNSA. CDR3 residues: CASSSDRVGTQYF. The DNA for the CDR3 is TGTGCCAGCAGCTCCGACAGGGTGGGGACCCAGTACTTC.

This clone was detected only a few times. V usage is TRBV29-1 and J usage is TRBJ1-2; 8 bases fit TRBD1. The J segment lost 5 bases and the V segment lost 4 bases, leaving 3 bases of the junction unmatched. Germline CDR1 reads SQVTM; CDR2 reads ANQGSEA. The CDR3 is made up of 12 amino acids. The CDR3 nucleotides read TGCAGCGTTGGACAGGGGACGTATGGCTACACCTTC. Amino acids: CSVGQGTYGYTF.